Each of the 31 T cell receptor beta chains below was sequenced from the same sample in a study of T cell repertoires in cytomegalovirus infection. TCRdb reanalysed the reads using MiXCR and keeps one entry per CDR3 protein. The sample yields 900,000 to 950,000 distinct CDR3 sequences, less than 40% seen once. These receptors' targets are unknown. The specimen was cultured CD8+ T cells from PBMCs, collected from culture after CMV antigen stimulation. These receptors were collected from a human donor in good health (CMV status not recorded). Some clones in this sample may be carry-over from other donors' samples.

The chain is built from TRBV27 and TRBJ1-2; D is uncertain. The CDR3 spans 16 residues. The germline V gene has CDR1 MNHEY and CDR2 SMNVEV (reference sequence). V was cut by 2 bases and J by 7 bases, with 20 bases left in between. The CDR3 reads CASSLRSGFLWRGYTF. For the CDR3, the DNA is TGTGCCAGCAGTTTACGGTCCGGGTTTTTATGGCGTGGCTACACCTTC.

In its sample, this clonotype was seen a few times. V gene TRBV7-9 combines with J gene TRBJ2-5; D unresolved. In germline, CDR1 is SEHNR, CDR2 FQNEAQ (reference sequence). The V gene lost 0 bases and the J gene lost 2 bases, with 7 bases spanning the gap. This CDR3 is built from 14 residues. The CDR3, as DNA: TGTGCCAGCAGCTTAGCCTACGGTCAAGAGACCCAGTACTTC. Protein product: CASSLAYGQETQYF.

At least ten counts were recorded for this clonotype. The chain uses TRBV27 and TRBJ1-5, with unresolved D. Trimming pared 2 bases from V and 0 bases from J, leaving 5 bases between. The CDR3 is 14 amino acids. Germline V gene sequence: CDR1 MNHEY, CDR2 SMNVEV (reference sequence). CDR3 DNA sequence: TGTGCCAGCAGTTTAAGTTATAGCAATCAGCCCCAGCATTTT. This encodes CASSLSYSNQPQHF.

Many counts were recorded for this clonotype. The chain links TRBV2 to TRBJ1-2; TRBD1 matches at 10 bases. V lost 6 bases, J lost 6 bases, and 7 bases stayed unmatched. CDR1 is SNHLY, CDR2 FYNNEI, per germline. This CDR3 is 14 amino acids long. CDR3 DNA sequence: TGTGCCAGCAGAGAGGGACAGGGGACCCATGGCTACACCTTC. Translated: CASREGQGTHGYTF.

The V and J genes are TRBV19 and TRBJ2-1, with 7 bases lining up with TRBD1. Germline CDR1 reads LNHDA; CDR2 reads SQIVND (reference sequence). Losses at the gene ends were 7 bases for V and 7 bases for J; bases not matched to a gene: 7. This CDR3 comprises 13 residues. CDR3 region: CASNPGTVNEQFF. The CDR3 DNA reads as TGTGCCAGTAACCCCGGGACAGTAAATGAGCAGTTCTTC.

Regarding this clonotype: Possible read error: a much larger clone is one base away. The CDR3 sequence: CASSLQGSYEQFV. The CDR3 bases are TGTGCCAGCAGCCTACAGGGGAGCTACGAGCAGTTCGTC. The chain is built from TRBV7-6 and TRBJ2-7, with 7 bases matching TRBD1. The germline gives CDR1 SGHVS, CDR2 FNYEAQ. The CDR3 sequence is 13 residues long.

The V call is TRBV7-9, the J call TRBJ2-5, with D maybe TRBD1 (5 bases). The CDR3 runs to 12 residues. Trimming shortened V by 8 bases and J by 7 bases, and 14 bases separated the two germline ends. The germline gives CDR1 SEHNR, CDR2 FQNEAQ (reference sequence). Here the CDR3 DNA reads TGTGCCAGCTTCTTGGACACGGGGACCCAGTACTTC. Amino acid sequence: CASFLDTGTQYF. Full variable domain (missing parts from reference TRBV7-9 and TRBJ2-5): DTGVSQNPRHKITKRGQNVTFRCDPISEHNRLYWYRQTLGQGPEFLTYFQNEAQLEKSRLLSDRFSAERPKGSFSTLEIQRTEQGDSAMYLCASFLDTGTQYFGPGTRLLVL.

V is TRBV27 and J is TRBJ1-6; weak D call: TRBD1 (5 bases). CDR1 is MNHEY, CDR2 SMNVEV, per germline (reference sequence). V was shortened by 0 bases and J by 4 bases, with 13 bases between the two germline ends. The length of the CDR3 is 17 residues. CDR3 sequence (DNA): TGTGCCAGCAGTTTATCGATTCCAGGGCAGTATAATTCACCCCTCCACTTT. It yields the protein CASSLSIPGQYNSPLHF.

The CDR3 sequence: CASSRSLGANVLTF. CDR3 coding DNA: TGTGCCAGTAGTAGGTCTCTAGGGGCCAACGTCCTGACTTTC. The rearrangement joins TRBV19 to TRBJ2-6; no clear D. Deletions cut 4 bases from V and 4 bases from J, with 8 bases between. CDR1 is LNHDA, CDR2 SQIVND, per germline (reference sequence). This CDR3 has 14 amino acids.

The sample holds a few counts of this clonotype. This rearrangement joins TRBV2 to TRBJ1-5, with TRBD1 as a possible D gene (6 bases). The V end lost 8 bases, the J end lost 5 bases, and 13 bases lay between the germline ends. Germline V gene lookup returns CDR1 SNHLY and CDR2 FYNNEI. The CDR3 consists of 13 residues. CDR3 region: CASGGHRYQPQHF. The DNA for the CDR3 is TGTGCCAGCGGGGGGCATAGATATCAGCCCCAGCATTTT.

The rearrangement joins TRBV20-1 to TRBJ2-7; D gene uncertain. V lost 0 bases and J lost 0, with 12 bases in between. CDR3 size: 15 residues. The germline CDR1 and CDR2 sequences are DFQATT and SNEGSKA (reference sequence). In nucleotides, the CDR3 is TGCAGTGCTAGAGAGGGTTTTGCCAGCTCCTACGAGCAGTACTTC. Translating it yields CSAREGFASSYEQYF.

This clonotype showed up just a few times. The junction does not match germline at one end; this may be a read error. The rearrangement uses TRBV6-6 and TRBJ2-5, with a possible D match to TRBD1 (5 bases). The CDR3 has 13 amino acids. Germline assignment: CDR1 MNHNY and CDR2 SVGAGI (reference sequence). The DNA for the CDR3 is TGTGCCAGCCTCTCGGTAGGGGAAGAAACCCAGTACTTC. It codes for CASLSVGEETQYF.

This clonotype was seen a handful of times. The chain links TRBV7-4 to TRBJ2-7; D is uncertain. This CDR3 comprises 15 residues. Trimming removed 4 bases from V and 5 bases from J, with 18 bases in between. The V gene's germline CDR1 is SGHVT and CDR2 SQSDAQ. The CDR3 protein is CASSSLARDWNEQYF. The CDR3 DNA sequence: TGTGCCAGCAGCTCCTTAGCTAGGGATTGGAACGAGCAGTACTTC.

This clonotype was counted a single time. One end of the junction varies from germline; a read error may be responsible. The CDR3, as DNA: TGTGCCAGCTCTCCTCAAGGGGGGAACATGCAGTACTTC. Translated: CASSPQGGNMQYF. J is TRBJ2-4 and V is TRBV7-9; D may be TRBD1 or TRBD2 (6 bases each). Germline-derived CDR1 and CDR2 are SEHNR and FQNEAQ (reference sequence). CDR3 length equals 13 residues. The whole variable domain, remainder taken from reference TRBV7-9 and TRBJ2-4, is DTGVSQNPRHKITKRGQNVTFRCDPISEHNRLYWYRQTLGQGPEFLTYFQNEAQLEKSRLLSDRFSAERPKGSFSTLEIQRTEQGDSAMYLCASSPQGGNMQYFGAGTRLSVL.

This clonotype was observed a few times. CDR3 loop: CASSFSVTYEQYF. The CDR3 DNA follows: TGTGCCAGCAGTTTTTCCGTAACCTACGAGCAGTACTTC. The rearrangement uses TRBV27 and TRBJ2-7; no reliable D call. Germline V gene data show CDR1 as MNHEY and CDR2 as SMNVEV (reference sequence). Trimming shortened V by 3 bases and J by 2 bases, and 8 bases separated the two germline ends. The CDR3 consists of 13 residues.

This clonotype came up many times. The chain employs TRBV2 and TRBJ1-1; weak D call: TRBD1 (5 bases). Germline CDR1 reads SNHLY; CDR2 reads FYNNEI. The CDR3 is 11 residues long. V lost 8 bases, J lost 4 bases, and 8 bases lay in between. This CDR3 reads CASQGGTEAFF. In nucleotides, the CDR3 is TGTGCCAGCCAGGGAGGCACTGAAGCTTTCTTT.

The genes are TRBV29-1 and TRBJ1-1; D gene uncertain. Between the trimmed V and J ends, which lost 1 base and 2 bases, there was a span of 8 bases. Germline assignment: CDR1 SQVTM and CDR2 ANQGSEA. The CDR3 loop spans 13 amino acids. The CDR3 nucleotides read TGCAGCGTTGAAGGGGCAGGCAACACTGAAGCTTTCTTT. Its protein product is CSVEGAGNTEAFF.

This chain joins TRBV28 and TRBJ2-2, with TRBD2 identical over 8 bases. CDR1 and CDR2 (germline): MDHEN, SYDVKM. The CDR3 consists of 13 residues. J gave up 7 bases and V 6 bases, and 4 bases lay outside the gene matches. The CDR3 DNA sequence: TGTGCCAGCAGCGGTACTAGCGGCGGGGAGCTGTTTTTT. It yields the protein CASSGTSGGELFF.

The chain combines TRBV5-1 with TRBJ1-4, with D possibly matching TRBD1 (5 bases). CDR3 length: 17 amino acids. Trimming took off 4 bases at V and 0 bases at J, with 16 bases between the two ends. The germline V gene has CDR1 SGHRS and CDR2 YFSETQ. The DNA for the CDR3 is TGCGCCAGCAGCCCTGAGACAGTTATCACAACTAATGAAAAACTGTTTTTT. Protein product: CASSPETVITTNEKLFF.

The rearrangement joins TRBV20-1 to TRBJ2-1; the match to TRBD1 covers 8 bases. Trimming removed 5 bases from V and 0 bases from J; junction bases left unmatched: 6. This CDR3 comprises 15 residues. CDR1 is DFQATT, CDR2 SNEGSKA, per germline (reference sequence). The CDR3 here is CSAPKTGGSYNEQFF. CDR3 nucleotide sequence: TGCAGTGCTCCCAAAACAGGGGGCTCCTACAATGAGCAGTTCTTC.

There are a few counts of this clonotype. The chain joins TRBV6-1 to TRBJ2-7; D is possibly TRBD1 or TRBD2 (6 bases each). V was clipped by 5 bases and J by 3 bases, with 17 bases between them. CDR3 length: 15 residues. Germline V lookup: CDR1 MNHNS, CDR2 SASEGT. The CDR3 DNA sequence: TGTGCCAGCAGTCCCGCATCGGGGGCGGACTACGAGCAGTACGTC. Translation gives CASSPASGADYEQYV.

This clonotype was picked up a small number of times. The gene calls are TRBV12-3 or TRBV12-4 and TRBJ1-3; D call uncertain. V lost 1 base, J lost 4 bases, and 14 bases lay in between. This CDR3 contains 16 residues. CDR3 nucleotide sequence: TGTGCCAGCAGTTTAGACTGGACCTTGGGGGGAAACACCATATATTTT. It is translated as CASSLDWTLGGNTIYF.

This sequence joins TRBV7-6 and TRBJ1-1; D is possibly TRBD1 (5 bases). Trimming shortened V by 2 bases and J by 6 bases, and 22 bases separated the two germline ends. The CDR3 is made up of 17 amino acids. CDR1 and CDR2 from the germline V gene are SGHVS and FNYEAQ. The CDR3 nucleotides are TGTGCCAGCAGCTTAATTGGTGGATCGCAGGGATGCTCTGAAGCTTTCTTT. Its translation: CASSLIGGSQGCSEAFF.

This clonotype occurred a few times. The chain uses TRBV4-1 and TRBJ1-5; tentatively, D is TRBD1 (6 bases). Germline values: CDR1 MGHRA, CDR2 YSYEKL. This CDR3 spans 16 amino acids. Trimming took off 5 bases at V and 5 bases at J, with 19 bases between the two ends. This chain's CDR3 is CASSAARGGEYQPQHF. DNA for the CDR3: TGCGCCAGCAGCGCCGCCAGGGGTGGTGAGTATCAGCCCCAGCATTTT.

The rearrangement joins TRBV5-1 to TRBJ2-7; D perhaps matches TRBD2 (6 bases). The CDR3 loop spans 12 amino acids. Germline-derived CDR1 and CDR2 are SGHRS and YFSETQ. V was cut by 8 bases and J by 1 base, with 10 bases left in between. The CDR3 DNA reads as TGCGCCAGTAGCGGAACGTCCTACGAGCAGTACTTC. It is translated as CASSGTSYEQYF.

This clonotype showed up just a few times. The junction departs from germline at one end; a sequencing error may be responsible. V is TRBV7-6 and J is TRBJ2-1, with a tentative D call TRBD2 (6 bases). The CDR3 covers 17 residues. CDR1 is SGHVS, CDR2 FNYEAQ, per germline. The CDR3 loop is CASSVLLGRGAYNEQFF. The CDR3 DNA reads TGTGCTAGCAGCGTCCTCCTGGGGCGGGGAGCCTACAATGAGCAGTTCTTC.

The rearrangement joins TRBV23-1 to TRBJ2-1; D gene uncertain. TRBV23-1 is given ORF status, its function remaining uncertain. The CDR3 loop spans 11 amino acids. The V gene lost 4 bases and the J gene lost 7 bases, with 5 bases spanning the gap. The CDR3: CASSPRNEQFF. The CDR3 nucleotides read TGCGCCAGCAGTCCTCGGAATGAGCAGTTCTTC.

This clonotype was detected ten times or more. The CDR3 sequence: CASSLGMRSQETQYF. The CDR3 region has the DNA TGTGCCAGCAGCTTAGGGATGAGGTCCCAAGAGACCCAGTACTTC. The chain carries TRBV7-6 and TRBJ2-5; the D is unclear. Deletions cut 1 base from V and 1 base from J, with 10 bases between. The CDR3 runs 15 residues. Germline V gene data show CDR1 as SGHVS and CDR2 as FNYEAQ. Variable domain in full (rest from reference TRBV7-6 and TRBJ2-5): GAGVSQSPRYKVTKRGQDVALRCDPISGHVSLYWYRQALGQGPEFLTYFNYEAQQDKSGLPNDRFSAERPEGSISTLTIQRTEQRDSAMYRCASSLGMRSQETQYFGPGTRLLVL.

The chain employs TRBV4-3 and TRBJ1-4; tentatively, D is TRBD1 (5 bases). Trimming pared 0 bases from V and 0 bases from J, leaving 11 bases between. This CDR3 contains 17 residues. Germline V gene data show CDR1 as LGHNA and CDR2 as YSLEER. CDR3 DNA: TGCGCCAGCAGCCAAGATGGCCTGGGGGCAACTAATGAAAAACTGTTTTTT. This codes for CASSQDGLGATNEKLFF.

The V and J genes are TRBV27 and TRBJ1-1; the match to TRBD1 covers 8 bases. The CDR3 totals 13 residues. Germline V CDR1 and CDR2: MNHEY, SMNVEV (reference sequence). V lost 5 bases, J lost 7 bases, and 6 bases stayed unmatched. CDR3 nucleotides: TGTGCCAGCAGTCGGGGACAGGTCCATGAAGCTTTCTTT. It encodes CASSRGQVHEAFF.

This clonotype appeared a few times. Written as DNA, the CDR3 is TGTGCCATCACCGAGGGACAGGACTACTACAATGAGCAGTTCTTC. This sequence encodes CAITEGQDYYNEQFF. This chain uses TRBV10-3 with TRBJ2-1, with 8 bases lining up with TRBD1. The CDR3 extends over 15 amino acids. Trimming took 7 bases from V and 3 from J; bases not matched to a gene: 8. Germline V lookup: CDR1 ENHRY, CDR2 SYGVKD.